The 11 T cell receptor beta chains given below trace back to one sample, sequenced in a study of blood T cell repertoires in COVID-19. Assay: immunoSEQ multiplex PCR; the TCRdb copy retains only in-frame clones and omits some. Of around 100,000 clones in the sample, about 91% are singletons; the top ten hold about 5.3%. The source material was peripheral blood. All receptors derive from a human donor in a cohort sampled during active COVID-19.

CDR3 amino acids: CASSFASGRGETQYF. CDR3 DNA: TGTGCCAGCAGCTTTGCTAGCGGGAGAGGAGAGACCCAGTACTTC. The rearrangement joins TRBV9 to TRBJ2-5, with 10 nucleotides matching TRBD2. Per germline, CDR1 SGDLS and CDR2 YYNGEE. With 4 bases clipped from V and 4 bases from J, the junction kept 7 bases outside the gene matches. CDR3 length: 15 residues.

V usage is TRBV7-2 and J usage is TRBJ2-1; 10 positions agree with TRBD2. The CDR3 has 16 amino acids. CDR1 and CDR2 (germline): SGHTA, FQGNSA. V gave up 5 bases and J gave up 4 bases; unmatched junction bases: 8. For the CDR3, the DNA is TGTGCCAGCAGCCCCCGGAGAGCGGGAGGGTACAATGAGCAGTTCTTC. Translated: CASSPRRAGGYNEQFF.

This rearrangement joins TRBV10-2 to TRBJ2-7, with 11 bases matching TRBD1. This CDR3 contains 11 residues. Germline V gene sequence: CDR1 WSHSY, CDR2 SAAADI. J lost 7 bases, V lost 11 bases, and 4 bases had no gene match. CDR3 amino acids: CAGGTGGEQYF. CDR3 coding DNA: TGCGCCGGCGGGACAGGGGGGGAGCAGTACTTC.

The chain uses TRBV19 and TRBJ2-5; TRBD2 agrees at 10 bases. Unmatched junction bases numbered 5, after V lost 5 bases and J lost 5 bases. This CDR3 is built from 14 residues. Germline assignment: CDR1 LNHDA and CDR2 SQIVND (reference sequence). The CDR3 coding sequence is TGTGCCAGTAGTCTAGCGGGAGCGGTGGAGACCCAGTACTTC. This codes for CASSLAGAVETQYF.

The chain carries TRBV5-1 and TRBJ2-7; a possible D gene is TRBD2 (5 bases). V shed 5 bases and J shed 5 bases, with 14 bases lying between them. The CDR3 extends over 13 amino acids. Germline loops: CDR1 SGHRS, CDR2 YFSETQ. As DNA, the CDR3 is TGCGCCAGCAGAATACTAGGTGGGGACGAGCAGTACTTC. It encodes CASRILGGDEQYF.

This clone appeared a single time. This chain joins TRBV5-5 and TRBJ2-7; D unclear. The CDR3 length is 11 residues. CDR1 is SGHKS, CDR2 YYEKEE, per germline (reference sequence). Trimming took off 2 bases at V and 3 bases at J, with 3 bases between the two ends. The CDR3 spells CASSFVYEQYF. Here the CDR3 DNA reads TGTGCCAGCAGCTTCGTCTACGAGCAGTACTTC. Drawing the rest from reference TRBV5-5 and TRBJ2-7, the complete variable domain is DAGVTQSPTHLIKTRGQQVTLRCSPISGHKSVSWYQQVLGQGPQFIFQYYEKEERGRGNFPDRFSARQFPNYSSELNVNALLLGDSALYLCASSFVYEQYFGPGTRLTVT.

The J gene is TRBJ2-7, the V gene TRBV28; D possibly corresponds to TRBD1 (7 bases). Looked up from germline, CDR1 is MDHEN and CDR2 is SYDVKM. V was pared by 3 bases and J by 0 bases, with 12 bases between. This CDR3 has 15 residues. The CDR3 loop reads CASSFAEGASYEQYF. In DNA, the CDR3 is TGTGCCAGCAGTTTCGCGGAGGGGGCCTCCTACGAGCAGTACTTC. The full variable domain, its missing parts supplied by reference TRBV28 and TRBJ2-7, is DVKVTQSSRYLVKRTGEKVFLECVQDMDHENMFWYRQDPGLGLRLIYFSYDVKMKEKGDIPEGYSVSREKKERFSLILESASTNQTSMYLCASSFAEGASYEQYFGPGTRLTVT.

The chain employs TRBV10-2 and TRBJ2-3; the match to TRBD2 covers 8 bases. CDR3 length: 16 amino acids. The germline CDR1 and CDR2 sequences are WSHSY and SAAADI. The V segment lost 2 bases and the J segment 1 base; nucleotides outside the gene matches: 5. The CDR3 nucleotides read TGCGCCAGCAGTGAGAAGCGGGAGTTGGGCACAGATACGCAGTATTTT. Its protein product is CASSEKRELGTDTQYF.

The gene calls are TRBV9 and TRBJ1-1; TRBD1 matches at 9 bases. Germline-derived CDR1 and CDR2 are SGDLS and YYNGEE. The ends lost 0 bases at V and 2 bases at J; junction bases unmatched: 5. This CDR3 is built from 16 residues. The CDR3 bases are TGTGCCAGCAGCGTAGCTTGGGGACAGGGAAACACTGAAGCTTTCTTT. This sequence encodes CASSVAWGQGNTEAFF.

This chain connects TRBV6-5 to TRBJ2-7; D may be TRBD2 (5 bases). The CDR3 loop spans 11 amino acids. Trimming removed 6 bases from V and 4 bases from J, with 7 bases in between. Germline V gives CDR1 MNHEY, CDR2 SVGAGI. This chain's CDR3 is CASSGIYEQYF. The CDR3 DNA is TGTGCCAGCAGCGGGATTTACGAGCAGTACTTC.

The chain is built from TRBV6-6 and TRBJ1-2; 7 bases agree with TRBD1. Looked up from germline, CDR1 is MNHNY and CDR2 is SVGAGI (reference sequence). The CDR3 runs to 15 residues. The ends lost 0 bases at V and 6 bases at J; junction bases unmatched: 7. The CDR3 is CASSYSDTGANGYTF. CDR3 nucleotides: TGTGCCAGCAGTTACTCCGATACAGGGGCCAATGGCTACACCTTC.